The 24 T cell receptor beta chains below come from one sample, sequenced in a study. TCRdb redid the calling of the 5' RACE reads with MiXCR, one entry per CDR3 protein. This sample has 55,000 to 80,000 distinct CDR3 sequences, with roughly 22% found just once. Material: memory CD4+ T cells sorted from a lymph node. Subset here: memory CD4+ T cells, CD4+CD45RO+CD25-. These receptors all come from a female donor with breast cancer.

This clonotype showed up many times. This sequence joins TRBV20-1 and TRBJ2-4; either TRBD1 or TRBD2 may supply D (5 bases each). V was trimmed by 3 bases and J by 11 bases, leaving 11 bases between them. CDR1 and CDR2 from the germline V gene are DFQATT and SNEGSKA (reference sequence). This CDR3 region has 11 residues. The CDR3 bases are TGCAGTGCTAGTAAACGGGACCTTCAGTACTTC. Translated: CSASKRDLQYF.

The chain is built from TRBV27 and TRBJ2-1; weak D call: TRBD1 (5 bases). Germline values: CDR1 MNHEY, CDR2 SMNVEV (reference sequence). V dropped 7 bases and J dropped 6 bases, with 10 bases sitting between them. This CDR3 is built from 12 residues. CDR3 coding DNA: TGTGCCAGCAAAAACAGGATCAATGAGCAGTTCTTC. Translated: CASKNRINEQFF.

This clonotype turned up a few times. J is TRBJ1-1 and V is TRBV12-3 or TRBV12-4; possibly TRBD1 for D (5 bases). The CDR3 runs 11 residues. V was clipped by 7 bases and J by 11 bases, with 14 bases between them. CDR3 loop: CASTSGGEAFF. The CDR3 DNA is TGTGCCAGCACCTCCGGGGGTGAGGCTTTCTTT.

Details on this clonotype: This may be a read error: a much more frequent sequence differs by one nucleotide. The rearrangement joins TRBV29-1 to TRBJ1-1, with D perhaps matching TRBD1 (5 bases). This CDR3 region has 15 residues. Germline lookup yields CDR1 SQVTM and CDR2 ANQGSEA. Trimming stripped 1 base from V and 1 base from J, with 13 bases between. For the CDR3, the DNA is TGCAGCGTTGAAGGTAGGTCAGGGTGGAACACTGAAGCTTTCTTT. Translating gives CSVEGRSGWNTEAFF. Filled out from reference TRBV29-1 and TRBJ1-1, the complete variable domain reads SAVISQKPSRDICQRGTSLTIQCQVDSQVTMMFWYRQQPGQSLTLIATANQGSEATYESGFVIDKFPISRPNLTFSTLTVSNMSPEDSSIYLCSVEGRSGWNTEAFFGQGTRLTVV.

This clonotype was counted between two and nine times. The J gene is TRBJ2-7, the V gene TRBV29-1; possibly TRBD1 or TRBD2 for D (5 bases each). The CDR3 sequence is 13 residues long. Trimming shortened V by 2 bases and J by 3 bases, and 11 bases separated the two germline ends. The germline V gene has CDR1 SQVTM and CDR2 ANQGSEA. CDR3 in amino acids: CSVEIGTGYEQYF. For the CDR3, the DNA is TGCAGCGTTGAAATCGGGACGGGCTACGAGCAGTACTTC.

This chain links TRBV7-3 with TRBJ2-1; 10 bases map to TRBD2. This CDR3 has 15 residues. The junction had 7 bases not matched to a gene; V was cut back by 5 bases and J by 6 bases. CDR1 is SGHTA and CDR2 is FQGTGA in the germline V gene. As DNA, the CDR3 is TGTGCCAGCAGCCAAGGGACTAGCGTTGGCAATGAGCAGTTCTTC. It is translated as CASSQGTSVGNEQFF. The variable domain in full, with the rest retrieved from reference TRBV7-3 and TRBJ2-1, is GAGVSQTPSNKVTEKGKYVELRCDPISGHTALYWYRQSLGQGPEFLIYFQGTGAADDSGLPNDRFFAVRPEGSVSTLKIQRTERGDSAVYLCASSQGTSVGNEQFFGPGTRLTVL.

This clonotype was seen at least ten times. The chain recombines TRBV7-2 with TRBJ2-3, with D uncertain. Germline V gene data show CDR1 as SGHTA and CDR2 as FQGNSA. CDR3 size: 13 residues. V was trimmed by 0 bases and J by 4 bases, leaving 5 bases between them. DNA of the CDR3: TGTGCCAGCAGCTTAGCCAGGTCAGATACGCAGTATTTT. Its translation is CASSLARSDTQYF.

DNA of the CDR3: TGTGCCAGCAGTTACGGGCTGGGAGCTCCCTACGAGCAGTACTTC. This codes for CASSYGLGAPYEQYF. The chain combines TRBV6-2 or TRBV6-3 with TRBJ2-7, with D possibly TRBD2 on 5 matching bases. Germline V lookup: CDR1 MNHEY, CDR2 SVGEGT. The CDR3 loop spans 15 amino acids. Trimming stripped 2 bases from V and 2 bases from J, with 13 bases between.

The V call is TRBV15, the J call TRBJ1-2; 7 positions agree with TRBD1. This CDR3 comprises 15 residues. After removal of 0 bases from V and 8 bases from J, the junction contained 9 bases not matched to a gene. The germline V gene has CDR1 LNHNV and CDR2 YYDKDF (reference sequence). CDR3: CATSRDGTGARGYTF. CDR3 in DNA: TGTGCCACCAGCAGAGATGGTACAGGGGCGAGGGGCTACACCTTC.

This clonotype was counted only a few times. The CDR3 region is CASSLTGAVYEQYF. The CDR3 coding sequence is TGTGCCAGCAGCTTAACAGGGGCCGTCTACGAGCAGTACTTC. The chain joins TRBV7-9 to TRBJ2-7; 7 bases are shared with TRBD1. J gave up 3 bases and V 2 bases, and 4 bases lay outside the gene matches. The CDR3 runs 14 residues. The germline gives CDR1 SEHNR, CDR2 FQNEAQ (reference sequence). The variable domain in full, with the rest retrieved from reference TRBV7-9 and TRBJ2-7, is DTGVSQNPRHKITKRGQNVTFRCDPISEHNRLYWYRQTLGQGPEFLTYFQNEAQLEKSRLLSDRFSAERPKGSFSTLEIQRTEQGDSAMYLCASSLTGAVYEQYFGPGTRLTVT.

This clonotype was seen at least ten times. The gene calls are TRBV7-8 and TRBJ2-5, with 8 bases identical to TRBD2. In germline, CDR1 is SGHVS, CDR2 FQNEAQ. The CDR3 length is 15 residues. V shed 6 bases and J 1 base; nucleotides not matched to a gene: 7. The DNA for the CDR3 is TGTGCCAGCAGTGGAGCGGGAGTCTCCCAAGAGACCCAGTACTTC. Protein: CASSGAGVSQETQYF.

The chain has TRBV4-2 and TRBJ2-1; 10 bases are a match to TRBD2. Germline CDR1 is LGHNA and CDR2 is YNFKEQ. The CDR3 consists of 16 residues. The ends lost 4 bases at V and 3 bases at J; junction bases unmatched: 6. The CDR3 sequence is CASSRTGTSVYNEQFF. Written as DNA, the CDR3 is TGTGCCAGCAGCCGAACCGGGACTAGCGTCTACAATGAGCAGTTCTTC.

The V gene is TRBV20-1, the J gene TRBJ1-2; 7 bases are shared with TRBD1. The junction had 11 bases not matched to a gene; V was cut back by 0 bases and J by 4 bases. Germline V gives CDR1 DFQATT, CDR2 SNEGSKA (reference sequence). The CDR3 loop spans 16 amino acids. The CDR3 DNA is TGCAGTGCTAGAGATGGGGGCCCGACAGGGCTCTATGGCTACACCTTC. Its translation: CSARDGGPTGLYGYTF.

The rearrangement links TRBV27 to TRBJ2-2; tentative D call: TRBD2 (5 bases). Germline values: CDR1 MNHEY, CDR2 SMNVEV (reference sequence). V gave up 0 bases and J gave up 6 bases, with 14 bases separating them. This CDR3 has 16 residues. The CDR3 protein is CASSLSEGNGSGELFF. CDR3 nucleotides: TGTGCCAGCAGTTTATCAGAGGGCAACGGATCCGGGGAGCTGTTTTTT.

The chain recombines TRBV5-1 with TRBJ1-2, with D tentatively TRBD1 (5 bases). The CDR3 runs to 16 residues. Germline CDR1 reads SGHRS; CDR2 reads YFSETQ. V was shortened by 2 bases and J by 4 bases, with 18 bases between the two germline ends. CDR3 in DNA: TGCGCCAGCAGCTTAGGTCAAGGTCAGGGCGGCTATGGCTACACCTTC. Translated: CASSLGQGQGGYGYTF.

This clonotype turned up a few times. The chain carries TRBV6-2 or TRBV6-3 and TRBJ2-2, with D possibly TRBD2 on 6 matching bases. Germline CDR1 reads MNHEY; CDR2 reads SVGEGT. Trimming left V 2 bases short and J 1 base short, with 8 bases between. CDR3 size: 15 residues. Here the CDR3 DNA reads TGTGCCAGCAGTTACCTTAGCGGGAACACCGGGGAGCTGTTTTTT. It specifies CASSYLSGNTGELFF.

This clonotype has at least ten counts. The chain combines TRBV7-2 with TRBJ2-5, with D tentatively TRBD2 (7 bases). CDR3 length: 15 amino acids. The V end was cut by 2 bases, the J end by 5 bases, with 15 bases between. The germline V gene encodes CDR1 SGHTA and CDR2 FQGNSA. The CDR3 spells CASSLQLGGGETQYF. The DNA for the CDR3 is TGTGCCAGCAGCTTACAATTAGGGGGGGGTGAGACCCAGTACTTC.

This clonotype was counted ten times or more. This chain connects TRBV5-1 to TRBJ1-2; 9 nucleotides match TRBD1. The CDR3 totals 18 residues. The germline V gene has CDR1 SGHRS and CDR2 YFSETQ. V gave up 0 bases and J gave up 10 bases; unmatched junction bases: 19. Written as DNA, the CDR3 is TGCGCCAGCAGCTTGGCCGGAACAATACAGGGGGCGCGAAAAGACTACACCTTC. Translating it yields CASSLAGTIQGARKDYTF.

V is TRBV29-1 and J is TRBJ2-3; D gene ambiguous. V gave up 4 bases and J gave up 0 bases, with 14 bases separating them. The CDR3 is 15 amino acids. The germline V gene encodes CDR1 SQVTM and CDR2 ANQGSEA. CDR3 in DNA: TGCAGCGTTGGAGATGTATTGGATAGCACAGATACGCAGTATTTT. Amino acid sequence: CSVGDVLDSTDTQYF.

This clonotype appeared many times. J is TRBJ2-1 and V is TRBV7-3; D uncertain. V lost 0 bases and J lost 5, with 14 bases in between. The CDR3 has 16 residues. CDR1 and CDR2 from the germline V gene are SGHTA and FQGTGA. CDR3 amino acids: CASSLTMAVSNNEQFF. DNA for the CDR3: TGTGCCAGCAGCTTAACGATGGCAGTAAGTAACAATGAGCAGTTCTTC.

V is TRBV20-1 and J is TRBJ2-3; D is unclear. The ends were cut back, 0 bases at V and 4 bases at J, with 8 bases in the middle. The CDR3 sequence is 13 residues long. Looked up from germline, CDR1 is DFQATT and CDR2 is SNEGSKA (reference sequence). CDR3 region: CSARDGNADTQYF. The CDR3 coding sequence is TGCAGTGCTAGAGATGGGAACGCAGATACGCAGTATTTT.

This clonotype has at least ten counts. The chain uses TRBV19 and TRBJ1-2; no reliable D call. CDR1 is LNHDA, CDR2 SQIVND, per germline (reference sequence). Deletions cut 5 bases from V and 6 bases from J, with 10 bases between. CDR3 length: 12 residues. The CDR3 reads CASSALAHGYTF. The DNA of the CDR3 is TGTGCCAGTAGTGCCTTGGCGCATGGCTACACCTTC.

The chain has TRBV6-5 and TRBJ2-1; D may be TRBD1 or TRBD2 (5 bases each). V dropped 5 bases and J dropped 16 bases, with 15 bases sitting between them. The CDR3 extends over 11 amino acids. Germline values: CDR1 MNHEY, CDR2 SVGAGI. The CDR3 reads CASSPGTYLFF. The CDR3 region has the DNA TGTGCCAGCAGTCCCGGGACCTACCTTTTCTTC.

CDR3 protein: CASSLGGADTRQETQYF. DNA for the CDR3: TGTGCCAGCAGCTTAGGAGGTGCGGACACCCGACAAGAGACCCAGTACTTC. The chain uses TRBV7-9 and TRBJ2-5; possible D gene TRBD1, 5 bases. Germline CDR1 SEHNR, CDR2 FQNEAQ (reference sequence). V lost 1 base to trimming and J lost 2 bases, with 17 bases between them. The CDR3 runs to 17 residues.